Listed below are T cell receptor beta chains from one sample, sequenced in a study of blood T cell repertoires in COVID-19. Sequenced by immunoSEQ multiplex PCR; TCRdb stores in-frame clones only, minus some. The sample has 150,000 to 200,000 clones, approximately 86% seen once; the top ten hold 2.1%. Sequencing was carried out using peripheral blood. Receptor source: a man in his 70s with active or convalescent COVID-19. Each CDR3 is given with its conserved first and last residue. A D gene is named only where the DNA matches it firmly. Clone size is stated in some rows and not others, as once, few, many or a class when expanded.

once	TRBJ2-7	TRBD2	TRBV13	CASSLGLAGFSYEQYF	TGTGCCAGCAGCTTAGGACTAGCGGGTTTTTCCTACGAGCAGTACTTC
few	TRBJ1-3	-	TRBV7-2	CASSSSRGNTIYF	TGTGCCAGCAGCTCCTCCAGGGGTAACACCATATATTTT
-	TRBJ1-4	-	TRBV5-4	CASSSLPGNEKLFF	TGTGCCAGCAGCTCCCTGCCCGGTAATGAAAAACTGTTTTTT
-	TRBJ1-2	-	TRBV7-2	CASSLGAQGNYGYTF	TGTGCCAGCAGCTTAGGGGCACAGGGAAACTATGGCTACACCTTC
-	TRBJ1-3	-	TRBV7-2	CASSAQQGSSGNTIYF	TGTGCCAGCAGCGCCCAACAGGGAAGCTCTGGAAACACCATATATTTT
-	TRBJ2-1	-	TRBV29-1	CSVVGRGRGDEQFF	TGCAGCGTTGTCGGGAGGGGGCGCGGGGATGAGCAGTTCTTC
-	TRBJ1-4	TRBD1	TRBV6-4	CASREGAPSEKLFF	TGTGCCAGCAGAGAGGGGGCGCCGAGCGAAAAACTGTTTTTT
-	TRBJ2-3	-	TRBV5-1	CASSLEGQGLDTQYF	TGCGCCAGCAGCTTGGAGGGGCAGGGTCTAGATACGCAGTATTTT
-	TRBJ2-7	-	TRBV5-6	CASSVRTVTYEQYF	TGTGCCAGCAGCGTACGGACTGTCACCTACGAGCAGTACTTC
-	TRBJ2-3	-	TRBV18	CASSPSAGRTDTQYF	TGTGCCAGCTCACCCTCGGCAGGCCGCACAGATACGCAGTATTTT
once	TRBJ1-4	-	TRBV19	CASLGRDVKLFF	TGTGCCAGTTTGGGGAGGGACGTCAAACTGTTTTTT
-	TRBJ2-7	-	TRBV28	CASSLDTAVQYF	TGTGCCAGCAGTTTGGACACGGCGGTGCAGTACTTC
-	TRBJ2-1	-	TRBV6-1	CASSDLGLGQFF	TGTGCCAGCAGTGATCTCGGTCTCGGGCAGTTCTTC
-	TRBJ2-7	TRBD1	TRBV7-9	CASSQGQGLFYEQYF	TGTGCCAGCAGCCAAGGACAGGGTCTTTTCTACGAGCAGTACTTC
-	TRBJ2-7	TRBD1	TRBV5-1	CASSHGTGLYEQYF	TGCGCCAGCAGCCACGGGACAGGGCTCTACGAGCAGTACTTC
-	TRBJ2-2	-	TRBV19	CASSIKRSYTGELFF	TGTGCCAGTAGTATAAAGCGGAGCTACACCGGGGAGCTGTTTTTT
once	TRBJ2-5	TRBD2	TRBV2	CASSLAGGETQYF	TGTGCCAGCAGCCTAGCGGGAGGGGAGACCCAGTACTTC
-	TRBJ2-1	-	TRBV24-1	CATSWGGALNEQFF	TGTGCCACCTCTTGGGGGGGCGCCCTAAATGAGCAGTTCTTC
-	TRBJ1-2	-	TRBV27	CASSFPAGKGYTF	TGTGCCAGCAGTTTCCCAGCAGGGAAGGGCTACACCTTC
-	TRBJ2-7	TRBD2	TRBV7-2	CASSLAGGLDEQYF	TGTGCCAGCAGCTTAGCGGGAGGGCTAGACGAGCAGTACTTC
-	TRBJ1-5	-	TRBV6-5	CASEGLVNQPQHF	TGTGCCAGCGAGGGACTGGTCAATCAGCCCCAGCATTTT
-	TRBJ2-7	TRBD2	TRBV13	CASSSKTSGRGYEQYF	TGTGCCAGCAGCTCCAAGACTAGCGGGAGGGGCTACGAGCAGTACTTC
-	TRBJ1-6	-	TRBV7-9	CASSSAQGGGPLHF	TGTGCCAGCAGCTCTGCACAGGGAGGGGGTCCCCTCCACTTT
once	TRBJ1-2	-	TRBV14	CASSQSKNLRVYGYTF	TGTGCCAGCAGCCAATCCAAGAACCTACGGGTCTATGGCTACACCTTC
-	TRBJ1-1	-	TRBV11-2	CASSLPGKNTEAFF	TGTGCCAGCAGCTTACCAGGGAAGAACACTGAAGCTTTCTTT
-	TRBJ2-1	-	TRBV3-1/TRBV3-2	CASRHSGTYNNEQFF	TGTGCCAGCAGGCACTCCGGGACATATAACAATGAGCAGTTCTTC
-	TRBJ1-3	-	TRBV25-1	CASSGNPVSGNTIYF	TGTGCCAGCAGTGGAAACCCGGTCTCTGGAAACACCATATATTTT
-	TRBJ2-3	-	TRBV18	CASSSMEARGFDTQYF	TGTGCCAGCTCATCAATGGAAGCCCGCGGGTTCGATACGCAGTATTTT
-	TRBJ2-7	TRBD1	TRBV2	CAAMLTRDRGYEQYF	TGTGCCGCAATGCTGACTCGGGACAGGGGCTACGAGCAGTACTTC
-	TRBJ2-7	-	TRBV5-8	CASSFGLSSGEQYF	TGTGCCAGCAGCTTTGGACTCTCCTCGGGCGAGCAGTACTTC
-	TRBJ1-5	TRBD1	TRBV10-3	CATGTGKEGNQPQHF	TGTGCCACAGGGACAGGGAAGGAGGGCAATCAGCCCCAGCATTTT
-	TRBJ2-3	TRBD2	TRBV9	CASSVAPLRGDSTDTQYF	TGTGCCAGCAGCGTAGCTCCCTTGCGGGGGGACAGCACAGATACGCAGTATTTT
once	TRBJ2-3	-	TRBV6-2/TRBV6-3	CASSPTGLSDTQYF	TGTGCCAGCAGTCCAACGGGACTGTCAGATACGCAGTATTTT
-	TRBJ1-6	TRBD1	TRBV6-5	CASRPPGQGDSPLHF	TGTGCCAGCAGGCCTCCGGGACAGGGTGATTCACCCCTCCACTTT
-	TRBJ2-7	TRBD1	TRBV6-5	CASRRTGGSEQYF	TGTGCCAGCAGACGGACAGGGGGTAGCGAGCAGTACTTC
-	TRBJ1-3	-	TRBV5-1	CASSLGTDLIRNTIYF	TGCGCCAGCAGCTTGGGGACAGACCTGATAAGAAACACCATATATTTT
-	TRBJ1-4	-	TRBV5-5	CASSPGDNEKLFF	TGTGCCAGCAGCCCGGGTGATAATGAAAAACTGTTTTTT
-	TRBJ2-3	-	TRBV5-1	CASSLVRGADTQYF	TGCGCCAGCAGCTTGGTTAGGGGCGCAGATACGCAGTATTTT
-	TRBJ2-3	TRBD2	TRBV9	CASSKELAGGTDTQYF	TGTGCCAGCAGCAAAGAACTAGCGGGAGGCACAGATACGCAGTATTTT
-	TRBJ2-7	-	TRBV27	CASMVTGVSYEQYF	TGTGCCAGCATGGTGACCGGGGTATCTTACGAGCAGTACTTC
-	TRBJ2-1	TRBD1	TRBV6-2/TRBV6-3	CASSPGQGYYNEQFF	TGTGCCAGCAGCCCAGGACAGGGTTACTACAATGAGCAGTTCTTC
-	TRBJ1-1	-	TRBV7-8	CASSPKTGNTEAFF	TGTGCCAGCAGCCCGAAAACGGGAAACACTGAAGCTTTCTTT
-	TRBJ2-1	TRBD1	TRBV9	CASSVARGRNNEQFF	TGTGCCAGCAGCGTAGCTAGGGGGCGGAACAATGAGCAGTTCTTC
-	TRBJ1-1	-	TRBV28	CASIRGGSEAFF	TGTGCCAGCATTAGGGGGGGGTCTGAAGCTTTCTTT
-	TRBJ2-5	-	TRBV12-3/TRBV12-4	CASSSPRETQYF	TGTGCCAGCAGTTCGCCCAGAGAGACCCAGTACTTC
-	TRBJ2-7	-	TRBV21-1	CASERQTSYEQYF	TGTGCCAGCGAACGACAGACCTCCTACGAGCAGTACTTC
-	TRBJ1-5	-	TRBV27	CASRPGTSTQPQHF	TGTGCCAGCAGACCCGGGACAAGTACCCAGCCCCAGCATTTT
-	TRBJ2-3	TRBD1	TRBV19	CASSPQIGTGGGTDTQYF	TGTGCCAGTAGTCCGCAAATAGGGACAGGGGGCGGCACAGATACGCAGTATTTT
few	TRBJ1-5	-	TRBV6-5	CASSSASGNQPQHF	TGTGCCAGCAGTAGCGCATCAGGGAATCAGCCCCAGCATTTT
-	TRBJ2-1	TRBD2	TRBV5-1	CASRWTSGGVNEQFF	TGCGCCAGCAGATGGACTAGCGGGGGGGTTAATGAGCAGTTCTTC
once	TRBJ2-7	-	TRBV4-1	CASSQEGGIREQYF	TGCGCCAGCAGCCAAGAGGGGGGAATTCGAGAGCAGTACTTC
-	TRBJ2-5	-	TRBV7-2	CASSTGFVETQYF	TGTGCCAGCAGCACAGGGTTCGTGGAGACCCAGTACTTC
-	TRBJ2-3	-	TRBV27	CASTVGSEGDTQYF	TGTGCCAGCACCGTAGGGTCGGAGGGAGATACGCAGTATTTT
-	TRBJ2-7	-	TRBV6-2/TRBV6-3	CASSPGLRYEQYF	TGTGCCAGCAGTCCCGGACTCCGCTACGAGCAGTACTTC
-	TRBJ2-3	TRBD2	TRBV15	CATSRDVAGGDTQYF	TGTGCCACCAGCAGAGATGTAGCGGGGGGAGATACGCAGTATTTT
-	TRBJ2-5	-	TRBV3-1/TRBV3-2	CASSQATGQPQETQYF	TGTGCCAGCAGCCAGGCCACCGGACAGCCCCAAGAGACCCAGTACTTC
-	TRBJ2-1	TRBD1	TRBV10-2	CASNAGQGARSQFF	TGCGCCAGCAATGCGGGTCAGGGGGCGAGGAGTCAGTTCTTC
few	TRBJ2-7	TRBD1	TRBV7-2	CASSLIGGQGARYEQYF	TGTGCCAGCAGCTTAATCGGTGGGCAGGGGGCTAGATACGAGCAGTACTTC
-	TRBJ2-7	TRBD1	TRBV19	CASSVAGTGIRSSYEQYF	TGTGCCAGTAGTGTCGCCGGGACAGGTATCAGAAGCTCCTACGAGCAGTACTTC
-	TRBJ2-1	TRBD2	TRBV6-2/TRBV6-3	CASSYSLSTSGPYNEQFF	TGTGCCAGCAGTTACTCGTTATCCACTAGCGGACCCTACAATGAGCAGTTCTTC